A selection of T cell receptor beta chains follows, all from one sample in a study of control samples from healthy donors and cancer patients. Profiling relied on immunoSEQ multiplex PCR, and the TCRdb table lists in-frame clones only, not all of them. The profile shows around 110,000 clones, about 88% of them singletons. The sample taken for sequencing was blood. All receptors come from a woman in her sixties or seventies in good health. CDR3s include the opening cysteine and the closing phenylalanine or tryptophan. D genes are given only for firm matches. Rows may omit the clone size; those that give it use once, few, many or a size class.

-	TRBV11-2	15	-	TRBJ2-7	CASSPSQGTAYEQYF	TGTGCCAGCAGCCCCAGCCAGGGTACGGCCTACGAGCAGTACTTC
-	TRBV12-3/TRBV12-4	13	-	TRBJ1-2	CASSPERGHGYTF	TGTGCCAGCAGTCCAGAAAGAGGCCATGGCTACACCTTC
-	TRBV3-1/TRBV3-2	10	-	TRBJ2-7	CASGTYEQYF	TGTGCCAGCGGTACCTACGAGCAGTACTTC
-	TRBV18	15	TRBD1	TRBJ2-5	CASSPLGGVRETQYF	TGTGCCAGCTCACCTTTAGGGGGCGTGAGGGAGACCCAGTACTTC
-	TRBV4-3	18	TRBD2	TRBJ2-5	CASSPGTSGGASGETQYF	TGCGCCAGCAGTCCCGGGACTAGCGGGGGGGCCTCGGGGGAGACCCAGTACTTC
-	TRBV18	13	-	TRBJ2-1	CASSPWEDNEQFF	TGTGCCAGCTCACCATGGGAAGACAATGAGCAGTTCTTC
few	TRBV9	14	-	TRBJ2-5	CASSVGRPSETQYF	TGTGCCAGCAGCGTAGGTAGACCGTCTGAGACCCAGTACTTC
-	TRBV27	14	-	TRBJ1-2	CASSLREGMGGYTF	TGTGCCAGCAGTTTACGGGAAGGGATGGGAGGCTACACCTTC
-	TRBV18	17	TRBD1	TRBJ1-1	CASSTTGGEILNTEAFF	TGTGCCAGCTCTACCACAGGGGGCGAGATTTTGAACACTGAAGCTTTCTTT
-	TRBV7-8	11	-	TRBJ1-2	CASSRLGFNTF	TGTGCCAGCAGCCGATTGGGGTTTAACACCTTC
-	TRBV4-2	16	-	TRBJ1-1	CASSPQMSGGNTEAFF	TGTGCCAGCAGCCCCCAAATGTCGGGGGGCAACACTGAAGCTTTCTTT
-	TRBV7-2	15	-	TRBJ2-7	CASGYGGPPVVEQYF	TGTGCCAGCGGCTACGGGGGCCCCCCGGTGGTCGAGCAGTACTTC
-	TRBV5-6	13	-	TRBJ2-7	CASSPRVSYEQYF	TGTGCCAGCAGCCCCAGGGTCTCCTACGAGCAGTACTTC
-	TRBV7-9	16	-	TRBJ2-1	CASSSLEGSRENEQFF	TGTGCCAGCAGCTCACTGGAGGGCTCCAGAGAGAATGAGCAGTTCTTC
-	TRBV24-1	15	TRBD1	TRBJ1-2	CATSAPDRANYGYTF	TGTGCCACCAGTGCTCCAGACAGGGCTAACTATGGCTACACCTTC
-	TRBV9	17	TRBD1	TRBJ2-5	CASSQNRDRGQGETQYF	TGTGCCAGCAGCCAGAATCGGGACAGGGGGCAAGGGGAGACCCAGTACTTC
-	TRBV7-9	16	TRBD2	TRBJ2-1	CASSFLTSGGGNEQFF	TGTGCCAGCAGCTTTTTGACTAGCGGGGGTGGCAATGAGCAGTTCTTC
-	TRBV10-1	15	-	TRBJ1-1	CASSENKRHLTEAFF	TGCGCCAGCAGTGAGAATAAAAGACATCTCACTGAAGCTTTCTTT
-	TRBV29-1	15	-	TRBJ1-1	CSVDPSSQPNTEAFF	TGCAGCGTTGACCCCTCTTCGCAGCCGAACACTGAAGCTTTCTTT
once	TRBV7-9	15	TRBD2	TRBJ2-1	CASSLAGTSSNEQFF	TGTGCCAGCAGCTTAGCCGGGACTAGCTCCAATGAGCAGTTCTTC
-	TRBV6-5	15	-	TRBJ2-2	CASSYSLVNTGELFF	TGTGCCAGCAGTTACTCTCTGGTGAACACCGGGGAGCTGTTTTTT
once	TRBV5-4	16	TRBD2	TRBJ2-3	CASSPVVAGGRDTQYF	TGTGCCAGCAGCCCCGTGGTAGCGGGGGGGCGGGATACGCAGTATTTT
-	TRBV12-3/TRBV12-4	13	-	TRBJ2-5	CASSFRLQETQYF	TGTGCCAGCAGTTTCCGGTTACAAGAGACCCAGTACTTC
-	TRBV7-2	17	-	TRBJ2-3	CASSLERAGSGEDTQYF	TGTGCCAGCAGCTTAGAGCGAGCGGGGTCAGGGGAAGATACGCAGTATTTT
-	TRBV25-1	11	-	TRBJ1-4	CASTPGGDLFF	TGTGCCAGCACCCCAGGTGGGGACCTGTTTTTT
once	TRBV12-3/TRBV12-4	13	-	TRBJ1-3	CASSSLTGNTIYF	TGTGCCAGCAGTTCACTTACTGGAAACACCATATATTTT
-	TRBV29-1	14	-	TRBJ1-5	CSVGWGSGNQPQHF	TGCAGCGTTGGATGGGGGAGTGGCAATCAGCCCCAGCATTTT
-	TRBV7-3	12	-	TRBJ2-5	CASSLTSETQYF	TGTGCCAGCAGCTTAACTTCTGAGACCCAGTACTTC
once	TRBV9	14	-	TRBJ1-2	CASSARREGYGYTF	TGTGCCAGCAGCGCCCGACGTGAGGGCTATGGCTACACCTTC